Included here is one T cell receptor beta chain sequence, with context. Libraries were prepared by immunoSEQ multiplex PCR; TCRdb keeps only in-frame clonotypes and omits some of them. The table has about 460,000 clones, 70% to 90% seen once. This entry is derived from a study of blood T cell repertoires in COVID-19. This CDR3 has 15 residues. The trim removed 6 bases at V and 3 bases at J, leaving 5 bases unmatched. Germline V gene lookup returns CDR1 SGHAT and CDR2 FQNNGV. The sequenced sample consisted of PBMCs or T cells enriched from blood (not recorded which). The origin of this receptor is a woman aged 55-69 years who had recovered from COVID-19. J is TRBJ2-7 and V is TRBV11-2, with 13 bases matching TRBD2. Written as DNA, the CDR3 is TGTGCCAGCAGAACTAGCGGGGGGGCCTTCTACGAGCAGTACGTC. Residues: CASRTSGGAFYEQYV.